This T cell receptor (beta chain) stems from a study of T cell responses to AZD1222 COVID-19 vaccine. Study-level points and caveats: White British ancestry dominated among donors, who included more females, and clonal diversity was possibly underestimated. Just five or six AZD1222 recipients tested seropositive at baseline. Nearly half of spike-specific TCRs reportedly go after variant regions that carry no mutations. Vaccine-associated CD4 TCRs ranged over spike, dominating at 160-218 and 743-854.

V lost 4 bases and J lost 3, with 15 bases in between. This CDR3 contains 16 residues. Germline CDR1 MNHEY, CDR2 SVGAGI. A note on this clone: Its antigen is still unknown.

This table comes from immunoSEQ multiplex PCR, and its TCRdb copy is limited to in-frame clones, with some not included. The table lists about 120,000 clones, about 88% of them singletons, with about 3% in the top ten. This chain uses TRBV6-5 with TRBJ1-4; no reliable D call. Sequencing was performed on peripheral blood, taken 28 days after the second AZD1222 dose. The clonotype comes from an adult who received the AZD1222 COVID-19 vaccine. CDR3 region: CASSSPGILANEKLFF. In DNA form, the CDR3 reads TGTGCCAGCAGTTCCCCCGGAATACTAGCTAATGAAAAACTGTTTTTT.